Presented here are 19 T cell receptor beta chains from one specimen sequenced in a study of OX40 agonist ivuxolimab in advanced cancers. Only in-frame clones appear in the TCRdb table, and some are missing; sequencing was by immunoSEQ multiplex PCR. The table shows 90,000 or so clones, with roughly 92% occurring only once. The sequenced sample was CD4+ or CD8+ T cells sorted from blood, obtained in a trial of the OX40 agonist ivuxolimab. Receptors originate from an adult with an advanced solid tumor such as melanoma, head and neck, liver or kidney cancer.

The genes are TRBV7-9 and TRBJ2-7, with 9 nucleotides matching TRBD2. The germline V gene has CDR1 SEHNR and CDR2 FQNEAQ (reference sequence). Trimming at V came to 5 bases and at J to 7 bases, leaving 12 bases not matched to a gene. The CDR3 is 15 amino acids. CDR3 sequence: CASSRGVAGVREQYF. DNA for the CDR3: TGTGCCAGCAGCCGGGGGGTAGCGGGAGTACGGGAGCAGTACTTC. The full variable domain, its missing parts supplied by reference TRBV7-9 and TRBJ2-7, is DTGVSQNPRHKITKRGQNVTFRCDPISEHNRLYWYRQTLGQGPEFLTYFQNEAQLEKSRLLSDRFSAERPKGSFSTLEIQRTEQGDSAMYLCASSRGVAGVREQYFGPGTRLTVT.

The chain carries TRBV28 and TRBJ2-5; 9 bases are a match to TRBD2. The CDR3 length is 13 residues. The germline V gene encodes CDR1 MDHEN and CDR2 SYDVKM. The J segment lost 3 bases and the V segment lost 5 bases, leaving 1 base of the junction unmatched. The CDR3 bases are TGTGCCAGCAGTCGACTAGCGGAAGAGACCCAGTACTTC. Translating gives CASSRLAEETQYF.

The V gene is TRBV6-5, the J gene TRBJ1-1; D remains ambiguous. V lost 0 bases to trimming and J lost 6 bases, with 14 bases between them. This CDR3 has 15 amino acids. Per the germline V gene, CDR1 is MNHEY and CDR2 is SVGAGI. For the CDR3, the DNA is TGTGCCAGCAGTTACTCACACTCCCTGGCGGCTGAAGCTTTCTTT. Translated, it gives CASSYSHSLAAEAFF.

The V call is TRBV11-2, the J call TRBJ1-1; perhaps TRBD1 as D (5 bases). The CDR3 contains 14 residues. CDR1 SGHAT and CDR2 FQNNGV come from the germline V gene. Trimming pared 6 bases from V and 2 bases from J, leaving 13 bases between. The CDR3 sequence is CASSQIGVNTEAFF. Written as DNA, the CDR3 is TGTGCCAGCAGTCAAATAGGGGTAAACACTGAAGCTTTCTTT.

The rearrangement links TRBV27 to TRBJ1-1; 8 bases map to TRBD1. This CDR3 region has 15 residues. Germline V gene data show CDR1 as MNHEY and CDR2 as SMNVEV (reference sequence). V shed 5 bases, J shed 0 bases, and the junction held 5 bases outside the gene matches. The CDR3 bases are TGTGCCAGCAGTGCCACAGGGGGAGTGAACACTGAAGCTTTCTTT. It yields the protein CASSATGGVNTEAFF.

The V and J genes are TRBV6-5 and TRBJ1-1; 8 bases agree with TRBD1. With V trimmed by 7 bases and J by 7 bases, 5 bases remained unmatched. The CDR3 is 12 residues long. The germline V gene encodes CDR1 MNHEY and CDR2 SVGAGI. The CDR3 sequence: CASTGGTGEAFF. The CDR3, as DNA: TGTGCCAGCACCGGAGGGACAGGTGAAGCTTTCTTT.

Here the CDR3 reads CASSLMGGNYEQYF. The CDR3 DNA follows: TGTGCCAGCAGTTTGATGGGGGGGAACTACGAGCAGTACTTC. The chain joins TRBV28 to TRBJ2-7, with 7 bases that match TRBD2. Germline CDR1 is MDHEN and CDR2 is SYDVKM. V shed 3 bases and J 3 bases; nucleotides not matched to a gene: 5. There are 14 residues in the CDR3.

The chain has TRBV7-2 and TRBJ2-3, with 7 bases aligning to TRBD2. This CDR3 contains 16 residues. V shed 2 bases, J shed 5 bases, and the junction held 10 bases outside the gene matches. CDR1 and CDR2 from the germline V gene are SGHTA and FQGNSA. The CDR3 DNA reads as TGTGCCAGCAGCTTAAGAGGGAGGGCCGTCGGAGATACGCAGTATTTT. Protein product: CASSLRGRAVGDTQYF.

V usage is TRBV9 and J usage is TRBJ1-1; possible D gene TRBD1, 5 bases. This CDR3 contains 13 residues. V dropped 3 bases and J dropped 8 bases, with 14 bases sitting between them. CDR1 and CDR2 from the germline V gene are SGDLS and YYNGEE. The CDR3 bases are TGTGCCAGCAGCGGAGGGGTGTTCCAGGAAGCTTTCTTT. Amino acids: CASSGGVFQEAFF. The variable domain in full, with the rest retrieved from reference TRBV9 and TRBJ1-1, is DSGVTQTPKHLITATGQRVTLRCSPRSGDLSVYWYQQSLDQGLQFLIQYYNGEERAKGNILERFSAQQFPDLHSELNLSSLELGDSALYFCASSGGVFQEAFFGQGTRLTVV.

The V gene is TRBV6-5, the J gene TRBJ2-4; D is unclear. The CDR3 is 11 residues long. With 8 bases removed from V and 9 bases from J, the gap between germline ends came to 11 bases. Germline lookup yields CDR1 MNHEY and CDR2 SVGAGI. The chain's CDR3 is CASLSQGIQYF. In DNA form, the CDR3 reads TGTGCCAGCCTTAGCCAAGGCATTCAGTACTTC.

This clone turned up a few times. The CDR3 sequence: CASSTGHTDTQYF. The CDR3 region has the DNA TGTGCCAGCAGTACAGGACACACAGATACGCAGTATTTT. J is TRBJ2-3 and V is TRBV11-3, with D maybe TRBD1 (5 bases). V lost 6 bases and J 2 bases, leaving 9 bases between the germline ends. Per germline, CDR1 SGHNT and CDR2 YENEEA. The CDR3 runs to 13 residues.

In this sample, this clone turned up once. The J gene is TRBJ1-4, the V gene TRBV7-9, with unresolved D. CDR3 length: 14 residues. V lost 4 bases and J lost 3, with 9 bases in between. CDR1 is SEHNR, CDR2 FQNEAQ, per germline (reference sequence). The CDR3 loop reads CASSSIAPNEKLFF. CDR3 sequence (DNA): TGTGCCAGCAGCTCAATAGCACCTAATGAAAAACTGTTTTTT.

The J gene is TRBJ1-2, the V gene TRBV28, with 7 bases that match TRBD1. Per the germline V gene, CDR1 is MDHEN and CDR2 is SYDVKM. This CDR3 spans 16 amino acids. J lost 8 bases, V lost 2 bases, and 14 bases had no gene match. The CDR3 sequence: CASSLSQTGSTGGYTF. CDR3 nucleotide sequence: TGTGCCAGCAGTTTAAGCCAGACAGGGTCCACAGGAGGCTACACCTTC.

This clone was recorded once. This chain connects TRBV27 to TRBJ1-5, with D perhaps matching TRBD1 (6 bases). CDR1 MNHEY and CDR2 SMNVEV come from the germline V gene (reference sequence). The V gene lost 8 bases and the J gene lost 1 base, with 15 bases spanning the gap. The CDR3 spans 15 residues. The CDR3 DNA reads as TGTGCCAGCCGTCAAGACAGGATCAGCAATCAGCCCCAGCATTTT. It codes for CASRQDRISNQPQHF.

The chain links TRBV4-1 to TRBJ1-2; no definite D call. CDR1 is MGHRA, CDR2 YSYEKL, per germline. Trimming removed 1 base from V and 7 bases from J, with 13 bases in between. CDR3 length: 14 residues. The CDR3 nucleotides are TGCGCCAGCAGCCAAGCCCCATCCTTGGGTGGCTACACCTTC. Its translation is CASSQAPSLGGYTF.

This clone has a handful of counts. This rearrangement joins TRBV19 to TRBJ2-3; 9 nucleotides agree with TRBD1. Per germline, CDR1 LNHDA and CDR2 SQIVND (reference sequence). CDR3 size: 12 residues. The J segment lost 9 bases and the V segment lost 5 bases, leaving 3 bases of the junction unmatched. The CDR3 DNA follows: TGTGCCAGTAGTCCAGACAGGGGGACGCAGTATTTT. Its protein is CASSPDRGTQYF.

The table lists this clone with a count of one. The chain recombines TRBV9 with TRBJ1-1; D gene unclear. The germline V gene has CDR1 SGDLS and CDR2 YYNGEE. V was shortened by 4 bases and J by 1 base, with 17 bases between the two germline ends. There are 16 residues in the CDR3. CDR3 amino acids: CASSPRSGIPNTEAFF. The CDR3 nucleotides read TGTGCCAGCAGCCCCAGATCGGGGATACCGAACACTGAAGCTTTCTTT.

The CDR3 nucleotides read TGTGCCAGCAGTGAAGCTCCCGGGACGAAAACCCCCGGTGATACGCAGTATTTT. This gives the protein CASSEAPGTKTPGDTQYF. The rearrangement uses TRBV6-1 and TRBJ2-3; D possibly uses TRBD1 or TRBD2 (5 bases each). Germline loops: CDR1 MNHNS, CDR2 SASEGT. Between the trimmed V and J ends, which lost 0 bases and 6 bases, there was a span of 22 bases. The CDR3 runs 18 residues.

The chain carries TRBV5-1 and TRBJ2-5; D is perhaps TRBD1 or TRBD2 (5 bases each). There are 14 residues in the CDR3. Per germline, CDR1 SGHRS and CDR2 YFSETQ. The germline V and J ends were trimmed by 0 bases and 1 base, with 7 bases remaining between them. CDR3 in DNA: TGCGCCAGCAGCTTGGGGGGGAGCCAAGAGACCCAGTACTTC. It yields the protein CASSLGGSQETQYF.